One and the same sample provided the 8 T cell receptor beta chains below, sequenced in a study of CD8+ T cells in alopecia areata listed by TCRdb under 2018. The library was prepared using the immunoSEQ multiplex PCR assay. RNA was extracted from all samples and reverse transcribed into cDNA, which served as template for TCR sequencing. The source is immuneACCESS, and TCRdb retained only in-frame sequences with V and J called. Part of the clones is not carried over; for the studies checked, unresolved V genes explain less than half of this, and the remainder is unexplained. Here the sample has 30,000 to 35,000 clones; roughly 53% occur a single time. Almost 40% of the sample is held by the ten biggest clonotypes. Material for sequencing was NKG2D-high CD8+ T cells sorted from blood. The cell subset or site label here, explained by the study, means: sorted CD8+ NKG2D-high blood T cells. The receptors were sampled from a human donor with alopecia areata.

In DNA, the CDR3 is TGTGCCAGCAGCCCCGACTTGGGAAGTGAAAATGAGCAGTTCTTC. Its protein is CASSPDLGSENEQFF. This chain connects TRBV9 to TRBJ2-1; D gene uncertain. Germline V gives CDR1 SGDLS, CDR2 YYNGEE. The CDR3 covers 15 residues. Trimming stripped 4 bases from V and 7 bases from J, with 18 bases between.

In this sample, this clone turned up a few times. V usage is TRBV5-4 and J usage is TRBJ2-7, with TRBD1 matching 7 bases. V shed 1 base, J shed 0 bases, and the junction held 4 bases outside the gene matches. The germline gives CDR1 SGHNT, CDR2 YYREEE (reference sequence). The CDR3 runs 15 residues. Here the CDR3 DNA reads TGTGCCAGCAGCTTGATGGACAGGAGCTCCTACGAGCAGTACTTC. Amino acid sequence: CASSLMDRSSYEQYF. Drawing the rest from reference TRBV5-4 and TRBJ2-7, the complete variable domain is ETGVTQSPTHLIKTRGQQVTLRCSSQSGHNTVSWYQQALGQGPQFIFQYYREEENGRGNFPPRFSGLQFPNYSSELNVNALELDDSALYLCASSLMDRSSYEQYFGPGTRLTVT.

The V gene is TRBV7-2, the J gene TRBJ2-7; D is possibly TRBD1 (6 bases). The length of the CDR3 is 16 residues. In germline, CDR1 is SGHTA, CDR2 FQGNSA. Deletions cut 6 bases from V and 3 bases from J, with 21 bases between. CDR3 residues: CASRGGERALNYEQYF. CDR3 DNA sequence: TGTGCCAGCAGAGGGGGAGAACGGGCCCTGAACTACGAGCAGTACTTC.

J is TRBJ1-2 and V is TRBV2; tentative D call: TRBD1 (5 bases). There are 12 residues in the CDR3. V lost 6 bases, J lost 5 bases, and 10 bases lay in between. Looked up from germline, CDR1 is SNHLY and CDR2 is FYNNEI. The CDR3 nucleotides are TGTGCCAGCAGGGGACGCGTGTATGGCTACACCTTC. Translation: CASRGRVYGYTF.

This clone was observed a single time. V gene TRBV4-2 combines with J gene TRBJ1-4; D gene uncertain. Germline V CDR1 and CDR2: LGHNA, YNFKEQ. The CDR3 runs 16 residues. V was cut by 0 bases and J by 8 bases, with 16 bases left in between. CDR3 in DNA: TGTGCCAGCAGCCAAGAACGAGATTTAGAGGGCGAAAAACTGTTTTTT. Amino acids: CASSQERDLEGEKLFF.

This chain connects TRBV4-1 to TRBJ1-5; D call uncertain. Germline CDR1 is MGHRA and CDR2 is YSYEKL. The CDR3 is 16 residues long. V gave up 0 bases and J gave up 1 base, with 10 bases separating them. The CDR3 sequence: CASSQDWRASNQPQHF. Written as DNA, the CDR3 is TGCGCCAGCAGCCAAGATTGGAGGGCCAGCAATCAGCCCCAGCATTTT.

This chain joins TRBV7-9 and TRBJ2-3, with D perhaps matching TRBD2 (7 bases). Germline CDR1 is SEHNR and CDR2 is FQNEAQ (reference sequence). The V and J ends lost 4 bases and 9 bases respectively, with 17 bases between them. This CDR3 spans 14 amino acids. The CDR3: CASSWGGLDSTQYF. The DNA of the CDR3 is TGTGCCAGCAGCTGGGGGGGGCTGGACTCGACGCAGTATTTT.

The V gene is TRBV5-6, the J gene TRBJ2-4; D is possibly TRBD2 (5 bases). Looked up from germline, CDR1 is SGHDT and CDR2 is YYEEEE. The CDR3 is 12 residues long. Trimming cost V 0 bases and J 7 bases, with 5 bases left between them. The CDR3 DNA follows: TGTGCCAGCAGCTTGGGCGGGAACATTCAGTACTTC. Translating gives CASSLGGNIQYF.